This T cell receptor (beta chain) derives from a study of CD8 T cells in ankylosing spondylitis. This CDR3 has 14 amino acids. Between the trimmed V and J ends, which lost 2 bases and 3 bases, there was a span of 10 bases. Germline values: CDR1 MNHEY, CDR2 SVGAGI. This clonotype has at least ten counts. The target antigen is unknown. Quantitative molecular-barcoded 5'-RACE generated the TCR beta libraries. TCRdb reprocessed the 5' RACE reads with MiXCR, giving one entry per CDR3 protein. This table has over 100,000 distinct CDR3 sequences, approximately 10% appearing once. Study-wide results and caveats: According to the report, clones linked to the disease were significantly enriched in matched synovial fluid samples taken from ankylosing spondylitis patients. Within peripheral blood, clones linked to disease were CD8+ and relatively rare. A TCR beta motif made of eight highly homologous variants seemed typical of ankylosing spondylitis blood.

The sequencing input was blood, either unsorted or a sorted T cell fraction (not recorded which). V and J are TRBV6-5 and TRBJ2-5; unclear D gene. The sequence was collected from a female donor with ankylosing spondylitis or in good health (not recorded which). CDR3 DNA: TGTGCCAGCAGTTACGGGCCAGGAGAAGAGACCCAGTACTTC. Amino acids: CASSYGPGEETQYF.